This T cell receptor beta chain is from a study of blood T cells in healthy people across ages. Study-wide results and limits: Among long-lived donors, naive CD4+ cells were more numerous and diversity higher than in aged donors. Older age coincided with a roughly linear decline in TCR beta diversity per million T cells.

Note on this clonotype: Its specificity is not known.

The ends lost 6 bases at V and 1 base at J; junction bases unmatched: 8. Germline assignment: CDR1 DFQATT and CDR2 SNEGSKA (reference sequence). The CDR3 extends over 14 amino acids. The second PCR ran about 6 to 12 cycles with a sample-barcoded 5' primer and J-beta primers. CDR3-containing paired-end reads numbered at least 2.5 million in each sample. TCRdb re-called the 5' RACE reads through MiXCR, storing one row per CDR3 protein. The table includes about 2 million distinct CDR3 sequences, about 50% detected once. Sequencing used blood. The origin of this receptor is a woman aged 35 to 49 in good health. This rearrangement joins TRBV20-1 to TRBJ2-5, with TRBD1 matching 7 bases. Here the CDR3 DNA reads TGCAGTGCCCGGGACAGAGTAATCCAAGAGACCCAGTACTTC. This codes for CSARDRVIQETQYF.